The clone carrying this TCR beta chain was seen only a few times. Trimming cost V 5 bases and J 3 bases, with 4 bases left between them. Germline CDR1 reads SNHLY; CDR2 reads FYNNEI. CDR3 length: 11 amino acids. This sample is drawn from a study of blood T cell repertoires in COVID-19. Study-level information: Italy, Spain and the United States were the sources of the convalescent and acute COVID-19 samples.

Methods used by the authors: Reference gene primer amplification gave estimated nucleated cell counts. Sequencing was performed with immunoSEQ multiplex PCR; in TCRdb, only in-frame clones are kept and a portion is missing. V and J calls and clone size follow that table, whereas D and trimming were derived from the DNA. The table shows around 130,000 clones, with 85% to 90% occurring only once. The sequence derives from a human donor in a cohort sampled during active COVID-19. The chain joins TRBV2 to TRBJ2-5; D remains ambiguous. Sequencing used peripheral blood. CDR3 region: CASSQKETQYF. The CDR3 DNA follows: TGTGCCAGCAGTCAGAAAGAGACCCAGTACTTC.